This entry is about one TCR beta chain. The antigen is unknown. The PCR used 60 Vbeta and 13 Jbeta primers. TCRdb's table, derived via immunoSEQ multiplex PCR, lists solely in-frame clones and lacks some. In the table there are 100,000 to 150,000 clones, roughly 74% of which are singletons. This sample stems from a study of cytomegalovirus exposure and HLA in healthy donors. Regarding donors, all were healthy bone marrow donors. Study-wide results and limits: Earlier results showed most TCR beta V segments being productive about 90% or about 30% of the time.

This TCR was recovered from a woman in her forties or fifties in good health and CMV-seropositive. The specimen was PBMCs.

Here the CDR3 reads CASSLAFGQGRIASPLHF. As DNA, the CDR3 is TGTGCCAGCAGCTTAGCATTTGGGCAGGGGCGGATTGCTTCACCCCTCCACTTT. This chain links TRBV7-2 with TRBJ1-6, with D perhaps matching TRBD1 (6 bases). This CDR3 spans 18 amino acids. The germline V and J ends were trimmed by 0 bases and 9 bases, with 21 bases remaining between them. Germline V CDR1 and CDR2: SGHTA, FQGNSA. Filled out from reference TRBV7-2 and TRBJ1-6, the complete variable domain reads GAGVSQSPSNKVTEKGKDVELRCDPISGHTALYWYRQSLGQGLEFLIYFQGNSAPDKSGLPSDRFSAERTGGSVSTLTIQRTQQEDSAVYLCASSLAFGQGRIASPLHFGNGTRLTVT.